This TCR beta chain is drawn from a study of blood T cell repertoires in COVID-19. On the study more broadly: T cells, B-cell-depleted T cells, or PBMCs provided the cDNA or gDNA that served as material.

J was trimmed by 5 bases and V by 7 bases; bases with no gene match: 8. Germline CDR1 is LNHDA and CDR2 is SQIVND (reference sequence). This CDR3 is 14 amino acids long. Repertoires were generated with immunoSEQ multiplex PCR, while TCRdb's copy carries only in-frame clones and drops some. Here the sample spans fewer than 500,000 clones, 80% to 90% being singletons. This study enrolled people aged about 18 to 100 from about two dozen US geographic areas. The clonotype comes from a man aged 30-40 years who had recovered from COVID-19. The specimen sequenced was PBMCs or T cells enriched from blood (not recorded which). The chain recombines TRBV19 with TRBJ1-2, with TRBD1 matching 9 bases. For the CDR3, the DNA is TGTGCCAGTAAAGAACAGGGGGCGCGTTATGGCTACACCTTC. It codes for CASKEQGARYGYTF.